This T cell receptor (beta chain) stems from a study of blood T cells in healthy people across ages. Study at large: Template-switching capture recovered about one barcoded beta molecule per two T cells.

About this clonotype itself: Antigen specificity is unknown.

It was with a sample-barcoded 5' primer and a J-beta primer mix that a second PCR of roughly 6 to 11 cycles was run. From the 5' RACE reads, TCRdb called clonotypes with MiXCR, one entry per CDR3 protein. The sample records 950,000 to 1,200,000 distinct CDR3 sequences, 35% to 45% being singletons. Donors each provided about 10 milliliters of peripheral blood. General study results and limits: Correlation between TCR beta diversity and naive T cell percentage was strong.

The receptor was isolated from a young man in good health. Material for sequencing was blood.

The DNA of the CDR3 is TGTGCCAGCAGCCCGGCGACAGGTAGTAATGAAAAACTGTTTTTT. Protein product: CASSPATGSNEKLFF. The V call is TRBV4-2, the J call TRBJ1-4, with D tentatively TRBD1 (6 bases). Germline CDR1 and CDR2: LGHNA and YNFKEQ. The CDR3 extends over 15 amino acids. V shed 4 bases and J shed 4 bases, with 13 bases lying between them.